The entry below gives a single TCR beta chain sequence along with its context. What it recognizes is unknown. The germline CDR1 and CDR2 sequences are SGHVS and FNYEAQ. Trimming at V came to 3 bases and at J to 3 bases, leaving 13 bases not matched to a gene. The CDR3 is made up of 18 amino acids. Everyone who donated was a healthy bone marrow donor. The data were obtained in a study of cytomegalovirus exposure and HLA in healthy donors. This PCR relied on a set of 60 Vbeta primers and 13 Jbeta primers. The table came from immunoSEQ multiplex PCR; TCRdb's copy has only in-frame clones and leaves some out. The top ten clones hold roughly 1.8% of a sample with about 130,000 clones, approximately 80% of them seen once. General observations from the study: In a later analysis, a missense DCLRE1C variant was linked to TCR beta V- and J-gene trimming. A later examination showed that TCR association rates differed by HLA locus, with DRB1 most and HLA-C fewest.

The clonotype originates from a female donor in good health and CMV-seropositive. The sample comprised PBMCs. The rearrangement links TRBV7-6 to TRBJ1-1; 10 nucleotides agree with TRBD1. Here the CDR3 DNA reads TGTGCCAGCAGCTTTCATGACACACCGGGACAGGGGCACACTGAAGCTTTCTTT. Its protein product is CASSFHDTPGQGHTEAFF.